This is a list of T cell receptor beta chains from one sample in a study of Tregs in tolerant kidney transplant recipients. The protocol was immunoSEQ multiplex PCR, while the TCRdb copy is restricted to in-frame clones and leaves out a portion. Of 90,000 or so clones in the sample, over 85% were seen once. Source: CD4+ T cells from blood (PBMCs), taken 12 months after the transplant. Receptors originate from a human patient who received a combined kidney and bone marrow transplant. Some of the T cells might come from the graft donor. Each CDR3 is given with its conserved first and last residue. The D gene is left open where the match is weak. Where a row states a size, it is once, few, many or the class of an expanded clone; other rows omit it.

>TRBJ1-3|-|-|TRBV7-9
TGTGCCAGCAGTTCGACAGGCTTCTCTGGAAACACCATATATTTT
CASSSTGFSGNTIYF
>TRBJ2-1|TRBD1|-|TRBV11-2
TGTGCCAGCAGCCATCTTCGGGACAGGGCTAACAATGAGCAGTTCTTC
CASSHLRDRANNEQFF
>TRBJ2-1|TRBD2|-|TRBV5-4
TGTGCCAGCAGCTTGGCACTAGCGGGCAATGAGCAGTTCTTC
CASSLALAGNEQFF
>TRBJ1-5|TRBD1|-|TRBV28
TGTGCCAGCAGAATTAACAGGGGACCAGGTCATTTT
CASRINRGPGHF
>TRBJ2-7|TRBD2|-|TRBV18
TGTGCCAGCTCACCGGGGACTAGGGGTTCGATCCCCTACGAGCAGTACTTC
CASSPGTRGSIPYEQYF
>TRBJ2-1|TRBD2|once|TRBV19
TGTGCCAGTAGTATAGTAACTAGCGGGGGGGCCGGCAATGAGCAGTTCTTC
CASSIVTSGGAGNEQFF
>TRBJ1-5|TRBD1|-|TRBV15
TGTGCCACCAGCAGAGATCGACAGGGCCTTGATTTGGGGCCCCAGCATTTT
CATSRDRQGLDLGPQHF
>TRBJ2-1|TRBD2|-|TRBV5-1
TGCGCCACCCAGCGGGAGGGCCCGTACAATGAGCAGTTCTTC
CATQREGPYNEQFF
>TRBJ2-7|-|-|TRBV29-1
TGCAGCGTCCAGGACAGCACCTACGAGCAGTACTTC
CSVQDSTYEQYF
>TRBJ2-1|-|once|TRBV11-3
TGTGCCAGCAGCTTAGAGACAGCCGCCTACAATGAGCAGTTCTTC
CASSLETAAYNEQFF
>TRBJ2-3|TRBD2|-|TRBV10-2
TGCGCCAGTTGGCTAGCGGGAGGGTTTGCAGATACGCAGTATTTT
CASWLAGGFADTQYF
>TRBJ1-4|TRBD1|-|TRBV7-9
TGTGCCAGCAGCTCCGGACCCTTCAGGGGGTTTGGTGAAAAACTGTTTTTT
CASSSGPFRGFGEKLFF
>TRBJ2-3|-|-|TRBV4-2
TGTGCCAGCAGCGGCCGACGGACAGCCAGCACAGATACGCAGTATTTT
CASSGRRTASTDTQYF
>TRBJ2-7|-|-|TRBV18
TGTGCCAGCTCACCACCATACGGGACCTACGAGCAGTACTTC
CASSPPYGTYEQYF
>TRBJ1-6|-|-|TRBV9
TGTGCCAGCAGCGTAGCGGACAGACCTGGGGGTTCACCCCTCCACTTT
CASSVADRPGGSPLHF
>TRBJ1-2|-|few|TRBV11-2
TGTGCCAGCAGCTTAGGCAGGGTCTATGGCTACACCTTC
CASSLGRVYGYTF
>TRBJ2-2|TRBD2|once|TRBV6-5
TGTGCCAGCAGTTACTTTAGCGGGGGGGCCACCGGGGAGCTGTTTTTT
CASSYFSGGATGELFF
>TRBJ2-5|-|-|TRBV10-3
TGTGCCATCAGCCTCCAAGGGGTAGAGACCCAGTACTTC
CAISLQGVETQYF
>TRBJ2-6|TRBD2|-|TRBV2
TGTGCCAGCACCTCAAGGGGTAGCGGGAGAACCGGGGCCAACGTCCTGACTTTC
CASTSRGSGRTGANVLTF
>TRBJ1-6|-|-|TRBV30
TGTGCCTGGAGTTTACAGGGTCGGTCACCCCTCCACTTT
CAWSLQGRSPLHF
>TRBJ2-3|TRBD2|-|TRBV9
TGTGCCAGCAGCGTGCAAGCGGGGGGGGAAGATACGCAGTATTTT
CASSVQAGGEDTQYF
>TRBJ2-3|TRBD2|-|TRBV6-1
TGTGCCAGCAGTGAACGGGGGGGTGCGGCGCTAGCAACAAGCACAGATACGCAGTATTTT
CASSERGGAALATSTDTQYF
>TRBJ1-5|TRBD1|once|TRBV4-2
TGTGCCAGCAGCCAAGATTCACAGGGGCTTGGACAGCCCCAGCATTTT
CASSQDSQGLGQPQHF
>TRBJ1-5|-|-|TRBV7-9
TGTGCCAGCAGTTCGGACAGTTACGGCAATCAGCCCCAGCATTTT
CASSSDSYGNQPQHF
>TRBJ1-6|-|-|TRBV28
TGTGCCACCATATGGGGGACTACCTATAATTCCCCCCTCCACTTT
CATIWGTTYNSPLHF
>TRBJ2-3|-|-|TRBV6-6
TGTGCCAGCAGTTACTCGCGGGGCTCAGATACGCAGTATTTT
CASSYSRGSDTQYF
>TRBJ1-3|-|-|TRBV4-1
TGCGCCAGCAGCCAAGATCAAGCGGCAGTCTCTGGAAACACCATATATTTT
CASSQDQAAVSGNTIYF
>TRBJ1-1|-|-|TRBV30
TGTGCCTGGACCATGACAGCTTTGAACACTGAAGCTTTCTTT
CAWTMTALNTEAFF
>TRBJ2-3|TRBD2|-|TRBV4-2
TGTGCCAGCAGCCAAGGTATAGCGGGGACCACAGATACGCAGTATTTT
CASSQGIAGTTDTQYF
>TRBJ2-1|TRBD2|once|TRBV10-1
TGCGCCAGCAGTGCCGGGACTAGCGGGAGAGGTGAGCAGTTCTTC
CASSAGTSGRGEQFF
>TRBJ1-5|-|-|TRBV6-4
TGTGCCAGCAGTCTAAACGGGGGTGGCAATCAGCCCCAGCATTTT
CASSLNGGGNQPQHF
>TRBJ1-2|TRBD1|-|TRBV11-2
TGTGCCAGCAGCTTAGGGCCGACAGGGGGCGGTGAGTATGGCTACACCTTC
CASSLGPTGGGEYGYTF
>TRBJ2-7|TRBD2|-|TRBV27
TGTGCCAGCACCAAAGCGGGAGGGACTACGACGCAGTACTTC
CASTKAGGTTTQYF
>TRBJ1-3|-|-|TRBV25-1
TGTGCCAGCCGTCCAGGGTCCTCTGGAAACACCATATATTTT
CASRPGSSGNTIYF
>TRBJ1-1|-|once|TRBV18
TGTGCCAGCTCACCACCCATCGGTTTTTCGAACACTGAAGCTTTCTTT
CASSPPIGFSNTEAFF
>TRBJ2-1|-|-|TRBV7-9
TGTGCCAGCAGCTTAGCGGGAGGTTATGAGCAGTTCTTC
CASSLAGGYEQFF
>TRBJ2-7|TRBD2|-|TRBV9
TGTGCCAGCAGCGTAGATGGGAGGACTAGCGGGGGCATGCAGTACTTC
CASSVDGRTSGGMQYF
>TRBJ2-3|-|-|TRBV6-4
TGTGCCAGCAGCCACGGAGATACGCAGTATTTT
CASSHGDTQYF
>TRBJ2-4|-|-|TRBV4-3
TGCGCCAGCAAACTAAACATTCAGTACTTC
CASKLNIQYF
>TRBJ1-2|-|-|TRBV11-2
TGTGCCAGCAGCTTAATGGTTGCGGGGTATGGCTACACCTTC
CASSLMVAGYGYTF